Following are 14 T cell receptor beta chains from one sample sequenced in a study of tumor and adjacent non-tumor tissue in lung cancer. The library came from three nested PCR rounds adapted from ARM-PCR protocols. TCRdb ran MiXCR on the multiplex PCR reads and lists one entry per CDR3 protein. The table has roughly 48,000 distinct CDR3 sequences, less than 70% seen once. The template was RNA from unsorted bulk tissue. This non-tumor lung sample came from over 3 cm beyond the tumor edge. Sample: distant non-tumor lung tissue. These receptors all stem from a woman aged 70 to 79 with non-small cell lung cancer.

This clonotype was found once. The rearrangement uses TRBV6-1 and TRBJ2-5; a weak D match, TRBD2 (6 bases). CDR1 MNHNS and CDR2 SASEGT come from the germline V gene. V lost 4 bases to trimming and J lost 5 bases, with 17 bases between them. This CDR3 region has 15 residues. The CDR3 bases are TGTGCCAGCAGTGGAGATCTAACGGGAGTTGAGACCCAGTACTTC. It codes for CASSGDLTGVETQYF.

Of note for this clonotype: The junction differs from germline at one of its ends, possibly a read error. This chain joins TRBV29-1 and TRBJ2-1, with D possibly called TRBD1 or TRBD2 (5 bases each). The CDR3 consists of 13 residues. Per the germline V gene, CDR1 is SQVTM and CDR2 is ANQGSEA. CDR3: CSVAGTVNSEQFF. In nucleotides, the CDR3 is TGCAGTGTTGCCGGGACGGTAAACAGTGAGCAGTTCTTC.

This clonotype was seen at least ten times. The V gene is TRBV10-2, the J gene TRBJ1-5; no clear D. The ends were cut back, 3 bases at V and 6 bases at J, with 15 bases in the middle. The CDR3 runs 15 residues. The germline V gene has CDR1 WSHSY and CDR2 SAAADI. CDR3 residues: CASSEGTSKFQPQHF. CDR3 nucleotide sequence: TGCGCCAGCAGTGAAGGCACCTCAAAGTTTCAGCCCCAGCATTTT.

As to this clonotype: Compared with germline, one end of the junction differs, possibly owing to a read error. The V gene is TRBV5-1, the J gene TRBJ1-6; D is perhaps TRBD1 (6 bases). Germline V CDR1 and CDR2: SGHRS, YFSETQ. The CDR3 has 18 residues. CDR3 nucleotides: TGCGCCAGCAGTTTGGGAGGACAGAGCTACTTTGGGGGGTCACCCCTCCACTTT. Residues: CASSLGGQSYFGGSPLHF.

In the case of this clonotype: Germline and junction disagree at one end, which may indicate a read error. The gene calls are TRBV6-1 and TRBJ2-3; TRBD2 might be the D (6 bases). This CDR3 spans 13 amino acids. In germline, CDR1 is MNHNS, CDR2 SASEGT. The DNA of the CDR3 is TGTGCCATCAGTGAGATGCGGGAAGATACGCAGTATTTT. It yields the protein CAISEMREDTQYF.

Of note for this clonotype: Since the CDR3 does not end with the conserved phenylalanine or tryptophan, this likely comes from a read error. The chain links TRBV6-1 to TRBJ2-1; 12 positions match TRBD2. With V trimmed by 9 bases and J by 7 bases, 10 bases remained unmatched. Germline assignment: CDR1 MNHNS and CDR2 SASEGT. This CDR3 contains 15 residues. CDR3 amino acids: CASTPSTSGRNEQFY. CDR3 bases: TGTGCCAGTACACCATCGACTAGCGGGAGAAATGAGCAGTTCTAC.

On this clonotype: This likely comes from a read error, as the CDR3 has no conserved phenylalanine or tryptophan at its end. The genes are TRBV5-1 and TRBJ2-1, with 13 bases fitting TRBD2. This CDR3 region has 17 residues. J gave up 3 bases and V 3 bases, and 6 bases lay outside the gene matches. Germline loops: CDR1 SGHRS, CDR2 YFSETQ. The CDR3 DNA reads TGCGCCAGCAGCTACGGGACTAGCGGGATTGGCTACAATGAGCAGTTCCTC. Residues: CASSYGTSGIGYNEQFL.

For this clonotype: One end of the junction does not line up with germline, which may come from a read error. The rearrangement joins TRBV20-1 to TRBJ2-1, with D possibly being TRBD2 (5 bases). There are 15 residues in the CDR3. Per the germline V gene, CDR1 is DFQATT and CDR2 is SNEGSKA (reference sequence). CDR3 nucleotides: TGCAGTGCCAGAGAGGGCAGGTCACTCTACAATGAGCAGTTCTTC. Protein product: CSAREGRSLYNEQFF.

Comments on this clonotype: A single base separates this from a much larger clone, so it may be a read error. The chain is built from TRBV7-9 and TRBJ2-7; no reliable D call. V was trimmed by 8 bases and J by 2 bases, leaving 19 bases between them. This CDR3 has 15 residues. Germline V gene lookup returns CDR1 SEHNR and CDR2 FQNEAQ (reference sequence). CDR3 residues: CASCPHSALTYEQYF. The CDR3 region has the DNA TGTGCCAGCTGCCCCCACTCCGCACTTACCTACGAGCAGTACTTC.

On this clonotype itself: Its ends do not fully match the called genes, so a read error is possible. The chain joins TRBV11-3 to TRBJ1-1, with D unresolved. Germline CDR1 SGHNT, CDR2 YENEEA. The CDR3 sequence is 13 residues long. The CDR3: CASSLSHYTETFF. CDR3 nucleotides: TGTGCCAGCAGCCTTTCACACTACACTGAAACTTTCTTT.

Concerning this clonotype: Its ends do not fully match the called genes, so a read error is possible. This chain connects TRBV6-5 to TRBJ1-2; the D gene is possibly TRBD1 (5 bases). The CDR3 length is 14 residues. In germline, CDR1 is MNHEY, CDR2 SVGAGI. The CDR3, as DNA: TGTGCCAGCAATACCCAGGGTGGGAAGTTTGGCTACGACTTC. This translates into CASNTQGGKFGYDF.

Comment on this clonotype: A much larger clone sits a single nucleotide away, making a read error possible. The genes are TRBV20-1 and TRBJ1-2, with D perhaps matching TRBD1 (5 bases). Germline lookup yields CDR1 DFQATT and CDR2 SNEGSKA (reference sequence). The CDR3 is 17 residues long. The CDR3 reads CSARATGYRQGGYDYTF. In DNA form, the CDR3 reads TGCAGTGCTAGAGCCACCGGATACAGGCAGGGAGGATATGACTACACCTTC.

The chain employs TRBV6-6 and TRBJ2-1; D gene ambiguous. Trimming left V 0 bases short and J 13 bases short, with 10 bases between. The CDR3 covers 12 residues. Germline V lookup: CDR1 MNHNY, CDR2 SVGAGI (reference sequence). In DNA, the CDR3 is TGTGCCAGCAGTTACTCGGCGGTTGATCAGTTCTTC. This translates into CASSYSAVDQFF.

In this sample, this clonotype turned up many times. V gene TRBV24-1 combines with J gene TRBJ2-1, with D possibly matching TRBD1 (6 bases). CDR1 and CDR2 from the germline V gene are KGHDR and SFDVKD. The CDR3 loop spans 16 amino acids. V was clipped by 1 base and J by 7 bases, with 16 bases between them. CDR3 loop: CATSDFRDTRGNEQFF. The DNA for the CDR3 is TGTGCCACCAGTGATTTCCGGGACACCAGAGGAAATGAGCAGTTCTTC.